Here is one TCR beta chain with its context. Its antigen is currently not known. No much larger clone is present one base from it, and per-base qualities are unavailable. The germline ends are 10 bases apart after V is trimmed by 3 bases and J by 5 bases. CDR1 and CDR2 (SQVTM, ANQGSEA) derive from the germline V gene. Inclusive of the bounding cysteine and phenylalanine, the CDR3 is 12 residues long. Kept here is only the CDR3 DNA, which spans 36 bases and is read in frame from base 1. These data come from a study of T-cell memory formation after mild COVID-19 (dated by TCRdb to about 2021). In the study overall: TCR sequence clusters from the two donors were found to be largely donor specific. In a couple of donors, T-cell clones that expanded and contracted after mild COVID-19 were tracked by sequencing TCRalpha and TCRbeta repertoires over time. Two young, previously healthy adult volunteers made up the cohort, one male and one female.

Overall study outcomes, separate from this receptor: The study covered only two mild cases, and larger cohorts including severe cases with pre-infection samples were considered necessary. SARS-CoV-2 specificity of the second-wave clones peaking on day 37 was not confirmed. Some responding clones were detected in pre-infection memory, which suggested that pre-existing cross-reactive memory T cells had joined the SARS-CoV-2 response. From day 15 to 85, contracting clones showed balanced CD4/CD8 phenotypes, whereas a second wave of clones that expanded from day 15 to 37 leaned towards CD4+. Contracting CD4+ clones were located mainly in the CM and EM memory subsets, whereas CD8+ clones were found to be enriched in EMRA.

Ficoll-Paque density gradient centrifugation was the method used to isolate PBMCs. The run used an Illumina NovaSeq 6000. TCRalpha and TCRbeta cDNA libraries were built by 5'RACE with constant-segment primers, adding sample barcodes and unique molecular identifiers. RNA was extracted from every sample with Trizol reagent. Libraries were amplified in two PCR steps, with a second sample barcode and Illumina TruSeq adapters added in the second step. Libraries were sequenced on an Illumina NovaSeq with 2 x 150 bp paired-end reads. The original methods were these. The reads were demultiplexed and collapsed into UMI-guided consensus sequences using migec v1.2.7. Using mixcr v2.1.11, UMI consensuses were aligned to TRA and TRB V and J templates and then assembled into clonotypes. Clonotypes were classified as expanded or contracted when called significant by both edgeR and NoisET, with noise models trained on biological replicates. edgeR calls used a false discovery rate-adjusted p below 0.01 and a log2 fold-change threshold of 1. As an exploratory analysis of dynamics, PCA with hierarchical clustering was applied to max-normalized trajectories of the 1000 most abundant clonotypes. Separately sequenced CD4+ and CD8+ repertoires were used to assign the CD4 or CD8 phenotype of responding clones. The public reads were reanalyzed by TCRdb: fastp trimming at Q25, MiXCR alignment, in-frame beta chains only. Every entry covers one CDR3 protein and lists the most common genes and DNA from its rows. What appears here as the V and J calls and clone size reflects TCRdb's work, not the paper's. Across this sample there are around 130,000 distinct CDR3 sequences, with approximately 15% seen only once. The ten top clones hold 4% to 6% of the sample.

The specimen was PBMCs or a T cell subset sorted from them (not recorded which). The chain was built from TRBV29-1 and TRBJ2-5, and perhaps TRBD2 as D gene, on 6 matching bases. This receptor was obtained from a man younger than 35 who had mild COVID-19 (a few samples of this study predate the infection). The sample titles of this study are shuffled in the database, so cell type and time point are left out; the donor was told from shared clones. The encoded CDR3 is CSVDSGLETQYF. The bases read TGCAGCGTTGACAGCGGGTTGGAGACCCAGTACTTC.